This T cell receptor (beta chain) emerged from a study of identical twins. TCRdb itself ran the 5' RACE reads through MiXCR, one entry per CDR3 protein. The sample consists of more than 1.5 million distinct CDR3 sequences, under 35% of them appearing once. This clonotype has a handful of counts. Sequencing was carried out using cord blood. The receptor was isolated from a newborn girl in good health.

The chain's CDR3 is CASSLGLGLLLGNTQYF. The CDR3 DNA reads TGCGCCAGCAGCTTGGGTCTAGGCCTACTTCTGGGGAATACGCAGTATTTT. The V gene is TRBV5-1, the J gene TRBJ2-3; D is uncertain. Germline loops: CDR1 SGHRS, CDR2 YFSETQ. This CDR3 region has 17 residues. V lost 0 bases and J lost 7, with 21 bases in between.